A single sample is the source of the 15 T cell receptor beta chains below, sequenced in a study of vaccination effects on CD4 cells after COVID-19. Using viral peptide pools, the ViraFEST assay grew out antigen-specific CD4+ T cells prior to sequencing. With about 9 days of culture completed, CD4+ T cells were isolated. Vaccine recipients had no previous SARS-CoV-2 infection; their nucleocapsid antibodies were negative. Their target antigens are unknown. Data came from immunoSEQ multiplex PCR; TCRdb stores just in-frame clones and leaves some out. The profile covers fewer than 55,000 clones, with just under 80% appearing a single time and just over 6% taken by the ten largest. The sequencing used CD4+ T cells from PBMCs cultured with HCoV-OC43 spike peptides, collected before COVID-19 vaccination. The subset: HCoV-OC43 spike overlapping peptide pool stimulation. The receptors shown here come from a human donor who received a COVID-19 vaccine.

The chain uses TRBV6-5 and TRBJ1-1; no clear D. This CDR3 has 13 residues. The V end lost 5 bases, the J end lost 2 bases, and 9 bases lay between the germline ends. Germline CDR1 is MNHEY and CDR2 is SVGAGI. DNA for the CDR3: TGTGCCAGCAGTACCAACAGAAACACTGAAGCTTTCTTT. This encodes CASSTNRNTEAFF.

This chain joins TRBV5-6 and TRBJ1-2; no clear D gene. The germline V and J ends were trimmed by 2 bases and 0 bases, with 8 bases remaining between them. This CDR3 contains 14 residues. Germline-derived CDR1 and CDR2 are SGHDT and YYEEEE. CDR3 in DNA: TGTGCCAGCAGCTTTGTCGAATCTAACTATGGCTACACCTTC. It is translated as CASSFVESNYGYTF.

The chain couples TRBV6-5 to TRBJ1-3; 7 positions agree with TRBD1. The trim removed 5 bases at V and 0 bases at J, leaving 4 bases unmatched. CDR1 and CDR2 from the germline V gene are MNHEY and SVGAGI. The CDR3 loop spans 15 amino acids. The CDR3 here is CASSRRGGSGNTIYF. The CDR3 DNA reads as TGTGCCAGCAGTCGCAGGGGGGGCTCTGGAAACACCATATATTTT.

Written as DNA, the CDR3 is TGCGCCAGCAGCTTGGGGGGGCGGGTCGCCGATTCACCCCTCCACTTT. Protein product: CASSLGGRVADSPLHF. The rearrangement uses TRBV5-1 and TRBJ1-6; D might be TRBD1 (6 bases). Germline V lookup: CDR1 SGHRS, CDR2 YFSETQ. Trimming left V 0 bases short and J 8 bases short, with 15 bases between. The CDR3 is 16 residues long.

The CDR3 DNA follows: TGCGCCAGCAGCTTGGTCCTCGTGCTAGCGAACACCGGGGAGCTGTTTTTT. Protein sequence: CASSLVLVLANTGELFF. The gene calls are TRBV5-1 and TRBJ2-2; D ambiguous. The CDR3 runs to 17 residues. Trimming removed 0 bases at V and 0 bases at J, with 12 bases between. Looked up from germline, CDR1 is SGHRS and CDR2 is YFSETQ.

This sequence joins TRBV5-4 and TRBJ2-3; a possible D gene is TRBD2 (6 bases). There are 13 residues in the CDR3. The germline V and J ends were trimmed by 6 bases and 9 bases, with 17 bases remaining between them. The germline V gene has CDR1 SGHNT and CDR2 YYREEE (reference sequence). CDR3 DNA: TGTGCCAGCACTCTGGGGGGAGCAGGGACGCAGTATTTT. It translates to CASTLGGAGTQYF.

The rearrangement uses TRBV18 and TRBJ2-7, with D perhaps being TRBD1 or TRBD2 (5 bases each). Germline V gene lookup returns CDR1 KGHSH and CDR2 LQKENI. V was clipped by 2 bases and J by 4 bases, with 12 bases between them. The CDR3 extends over 14 amino acids. This CDR3 is CASSPTGAAYEQYV. CDR3 sequence (DNA): TGTGCCAGCTCACCAACCGGGGCTGCGTACGAGCAGTACGTC.

The chain joins TRBV5-1 to TRBJ2-5; TRBD1 is a possible D gene (6 bases). There are 15 residues in the CDR3. The germline V gene has CDR1 SGHRS and CDR2 YFSETQ. V lost 0 bases to trimming and J lost 5 bases, with 14 bases between them. The CDR3 loop is CASSLVQGSRETQYF. In nucleotides, the CDR3 is TGCGCCAGCAGCTTGGTGCAGGGGAGTAGGGAGACCCAGTACTTC.

The chain recombines TRBV5-4 with TRBJ1-3; D is ambiguous. The germline V and J ends were trimmed by 9 bases and 2 bases, with 12 bases remaining between them. In germline, CDR1 is SGHNT, CDR2 YYREEE (reference sequence). This CDR3 is built from 13 residues. CDR3 residues: CATRFAAGNTIYF. CDR3 bases: TGTGCCACCCGGTTTGCGGCTGGAAACACCATATATTTT. The whole variable domain, filled in from reference TRBV5-4 and TRBJ1-3, reads ETGVTQSPTHLIKTRGQQVTLRCSSQSGHNTVSWYQQALGQGPQFIFQYYREEENGRGNFPPRFSGLQFPNYSSELNVNALELDDSALYLCATRFAAGNTIYFGEGSWLTVV.

This sequence joins TRBV5-6 and TRBJ1-3, with D possibly TRBD1 on 6 matching bases. The CDR3 sequence is 15 residues long. The V gene's germline CDR1 is SGHDT and CDR2 YYEEEE. Trimming cost V 4 bases and J 0 bases, with 11 bases left between them. CDR3 nucleotides: TGTGCCAGCAGCCGTATACAGGGCTCTGGAAACACCATATATTTT. It codes for CASSRIQGSGNTIYF.

V and J are TRBV6-2 or TRBV6-3 and TRBJ2-7; D not certain. Between the trimmed V and J ends, which lost 4 bases and 3 bases, there was a span of 13 bases. Germline V gives CDR1 MNHEY, CDR2 SVGEGT. CDR3 length: 14 residues. CDR3 protein: CASSSPVGVYEQYV. The CDR3 DNA reads as TGTGCCAGCAGTTCTCCAGTGGGCGTCTACGAGCAGTACGTC.

J is TRBJ1-2 and V is TRBV19; the match to TRBD1 covers 8 bases. With 5 bases clipped from V and 4 bases from J, the junction kept 9 bases outside the gene matches. The CDR3 consists of 15 residues. Germline values: CDR1 LNHDA, CDR2 SQIVND (reference sequence). CDR3 sequence reads: CASSPGQGGFYGYTF. In nucleotides, the CDR3 is TGTGCCAGTAGTCCAGGACAGGGCGGGTTCTATGGCTACACCTTC. Full variable domain (remainder filled in from reference TRBV19 and TRBJ1-2): DGGITQSPKYLFRKEGQNVTLSCEQNLNHDAMYWYRQDPGQGLRLIYYSQIVNDFQKGDIAEGYSVSREKKESFPLTVTSAQKNPTAFYLCASSPGQGGFYGYTFGSGTRLTVV.

CDR3 in amino acids: CAFSVRGETQYF. For the CDR3, the DNA is TGTGCCTTCTCAGTTCGGGGCGAGACCCAGTACTTC. The chain joins TRBV30 to TRBJ2-5, with D perhaps assigned TRBD1 or TRBD2 (5 bases each). The length of the CDR3 is 12 residues. Looked up from germline, CDR1 is GTSNPN and CDR2 is SVGIG (reference sequence). V dropped 7 bases and J dropped 5 bases, with 14 bases sitting between them. Drawing the rest from reference TRBV30 and TRBJ2-5, the complete variable domain is SQTIHQWPATLVQPVGSPLSLECTVEGTSNPNLYWYRQAAGRGLQLLFYSVGIGQISSEVPQNLSASRPQDRQFILSSKKLLLSDSGFYLCAFSVRGETQYFGPGTRLLVL.

This clone was found once. The chain joins TRBV28 to TRBJ2-5, with D perhaps being TRBD1 or TRBD2 (6 bases each). V shed 7 bases and J shed 5 bases, with 17 bases lying between them. CDR1 and CDR2 (germline): MDHEN, SYDVKM. This CDR3 has 14 amino acids. The CDR3 DNA is TGTGCCAGCACTCTGAGGGGGGCGTGGGAGACCCAGTACTTC. Translation gives CASTLRGAWETQYF. Variable domain in full (rest from reference TRBV28 and TRBJ2-5): DVKVTQSSRYLVKRTGEKVFLECVQDMDHENMFWYRQDPGLGLRLIYFSYDVKMKEKGDIPEGYSVSREKKERFSLILESASTNQTSMYLCASTLRGAWETQYFGPGTRLLVL.

This sequence joins TRBV10-2 and TRBJ1-4; TRBD1 matches at 9 bases. The germline CDR1 and CDR2 sequences are WSHSY and SAAADI. This CDR3 contains 15 residues. Trimming took 3 bases from V and 10 from J; bases not matched to a gene: 9. The DNA of the CDR3 is TGCGCCAGCAGTGATGTGGGACAGGGTGTAGGAAAACTGTTTTTT. As protein: CASSDVGQGVGKLFF.